This entry lists 17 T cell receptor beta chains sequenced from one sample in a study of cytomegalovirus exposure and HLA in healthy donors. Assay used: immunoSEQ multiplex PCR; TCRdb lists only in-frame clones, some missing. The table shows more than 140,000 clones, with about 89% occurring only once. Material: PBMCs. Every receptor here comes from a woman aged 18-35 years in good health and CMV-seropositive.

This chain connects TRBV6-5 to TRBJ2-3; 13 bases agree with TRBD2. V lost 5 bases to trimming and J lost 7 bases; unmatched junction nucleotides: 3. Germline values: CDR1 MNHEY, CDR2 SVGAGI. This CDR3 contains 14 residues. The chain's CDR3 is CASSVGLAGNTQYF. The CDR3 coding sequence is TGTGCCAGCAGTGTGGGACTAGCGGGAAATACGCAGTATTTT.

A few counts support this clone. The V gene is TRBV4-1, the J gene TRBJ1-4; 10 bases are a match to TRBD1. The V segment lost 1 base and the J segment 7 bases; nucleotides outside the gene matches: 6. This CDR3 is built from 16 residues. Germline CDR1 MGHRA, CDR2 YSYEKL. The CDR3 is CASSQAPGQGSEKLFF. The DNA for the CDR3 is TGCGCCAGCAGCCAAGCTCCGGGACAGGGGAGTGAAAAACTGTTTTTT.

The chain has TRBV6-6 and TRBJ2-4; D remains ambiguous. The CDR3 totals 15 residues. Germline CDR1 reads MNHNY; CDR2 reads SVGAGI (reference sequence). V was clipped by 2 bases and J by 7 bases, with 15 bases between them. CDR3 residues: CASSYIRLPGNIQYF. DNA for the CDR3: TGTGCCAGCAGTTACATTCGACTCCCTGGGAACATTCAGTACTTC.

V and J are TRBV30 and TRBJ2-1; D call uncertain. Germline V lookup: CDR1 GTSNPN, CDR2 SVGIG (reference sequence). V was cut by 5 bases and J by 0 bases, with 11 bases left in between. This CDR3 is 14 amino acids long. CDR3 in amino acids: CAWDLSSSYNEQFF. The CDR3 DNA reads as TGTGCCTGGGACTTATCAAGCTCCTACAATGAGCAGTTCTTC.

The chain is built from TRBV9 and TRBJ2-1, with a weak D call TRBD2 (6 bases). Trimming cost V 0 bases and J 2 bases, with 12 bases left between them. The CDR3 loop spans 16 amino acids. The germline gives CDR1 SGDLS, CDR2 YYNGEE. The CDR3 region is CASSVEGGEPYNEQFF. The CDR3 DNA sequence: TGTGCCAGCAGCGTAGAAGGAGGGGAGCCCTACAATGAGCAGTTCTTC.

The V call is TRBV19, the J call TRBJ2-2; 7 bases match TRBD1. After removal of 5 bases from V and 0 bases from J, the junction contained 6 bases not matched to a gene. This CDR3 is 16 amino acids long. Germline V gene lookup returns CDR1 LNHDA and CDR2 SQIVND (reference sequence). The CDR3 bases are TGTGCCAGTAGTGCTCTAGGACAGGCGAACACCGGGGAGCTGTTTTTT. It translates to CASSALGQANTGELFF.

The chain employs TRBV15 and TRBJ2-3, with TRBD2 identical over 15 bases. Germline CDR1 is LNHNV and CDR2 is YYDKDF (reference sequence). With 5 bases clipped from V and 0 bases from J, the junction kept 24 bases outside the gene matches. This CDR3 is built from 24 residues. Here the CDR3 DNA reads TGTGCCACCAGCGGCCCGAAGCCGGGACAGCTATCCGGACTAGCGGGAGGGAGCACAGATACGCAGTATTTT. It encodes CATSGPKPGQLSGLAGGSTDTQYF.

The J gene is TRBJ1-5, the V gene TRBV7-9, with D possibly being TRBD1 (5 bases). Trimming shortened V by 5 bases and J by 0 bases, and 11 bases separated the two germline ends. Germline CDR1 and CDR2: SEHNR and FQNEAQ (reference sequence). The CDR3 has 15 amino acids. CDR3 nucleotide sequence: TGTGCCAGCAGCCCGGGGGATAATAGCAATCAGCCCCAGCATTTT. It encodes CASSPGDNSNQPQHF.

This clone has a single count. It is likely a read error, because the conserved phenylalanine at the end of the CDR3 is missing. The DNA is left out, because the CDR3 cannot be placed on it with certainty; the CDR3 is given as TCRdb lists it. This chain links TRBV6-4 with TRBJ1-1. Germline-derived CDR1 and CDR2 are MRHNA and SNTAGT. Counting both end residues, the CDR3 totals 8 amino acids. This CDR3 reads CASSDSLI.

The chain is built from TRBV5-1 and TRBJ2-2; maybe TRBD1 (5 bases). CDR3 length: 15 amino acids. Trimming took off 0 bases at V and 5 bases at J, with 11 bases between the two ends. CDR1 is SGHRS, CDR2 YFSETQ, per germline. DNA for the CDR3: TGCGCCAGCAGCTTGGTAGGGGTCCAAACCGGGGAGCTGTTTTTT. It specifies CASSLVGVQTGELFF.

The chain joins TRBV7-9 to TRBJ2-7; TRBD2 matches at 11 bases. V was clipped by 1 base and J by 4 bases; unmatched bases: 3. CDR3 length equals 15 residues. The germline V gene encodes CDR1 SEHNR and CDR2 FQNEAQ (reference sequence). CDR3 nucleotide sequence: TGTGCCAGCAGCTTAGAAGGGACTAGCGGATACGAGCAGTACTTC. As protein: CASSLEGTSGYEQYF. Supplemented by reference TRBV7-9 and TRBJ2-7, the full variable domain reads DTGVSQNPRHKITKRGQNVTFRCDPISEHNRLYWYRQTLGQGPEFLTYFQNEAQLEKSRLLSDRFSAERPKGSFSTLEIQRTEQGDSAMYLCASSLEGTSGYEQYFGPGTRLTVT.

The V gene is TRBV4-1, the J gene TRBJ2-1; 12 nucleotides agree with TRBD2. This CDR3 contains 15 residues. Germline CDR1 reads MGHRA; CDR2 reads YSYEKL. Trimming cost V 1 base and J 10 bases; bases outside gene matches: 5. CDR3 DNA: TGCGCCAGCAGCCAAGCCGGACTAGCGGGATACGAGCAGTTCTTC. Amino acids: CASSQAGLAGYEQFF.

The genes are TRBV6-1 and TRBJ1-1, with D possibly TRBD1 on 6 matching bases. The length of the CDR3 is 16 residues. Germline V gene sequence: CDR1 MNHNS, CDR2 SASEGT. V was pared by 3 bases and J by 5 bases, with 19 bases between. CDR3 in amino acids: CASSEIFTGYQTEAFF. DNA for the CDR3: TGTGCCAGCAGTGAGATCTTTACAGGGTATCAGACTGAAGCTTTCTTT.

The chain employs TRBV6-6 and TRBJ2-3; weak D call: TRBD1 (5 bases). Trimming removed 7 bases at V and 6 bases at J, with 20 bases between. Germline CDR1 reads MNHNY; CDR2 reads SVGAGI (reference sequence). CDR3 length equals 15 residues. In DNA form, the CDR3 reads TGTGCCAGCACCCCATCGACAGAAAAGAGGGATACGCAGTATTTT. Its translation: CASTPSTEKRDTQYF.

The chain recombines TRBV2 with TRBJ2-1; 11 bases are a match to TRBD2. CDR1 SNHLY and CDR2 FYNNEI come from the germline V gene. CDR3 length equals 15 residues. Trimming took 6 bases from V and 4 from J; bases not matched to a gene: 5. This CDR3 is CASRATSGGYNEQFF. CDR3 DNA: TGTGCCAGCAGAGCTACTAGCGGGGGTTACAATGAGCAGTTCTTC.

This sequence joins TRBV6-5 and TRBJ1-1, with D perhaps matching TRBD1 (5 bases). Trimming pared 3 bases from V and 2 bases from J, leaving 10 bases between. The CDR3 loop spans 14 amino acids. Germline loops: CDR1 MNHEY, CDR2 SVGAGI. The CDR3 is CASSYGRANTEAFF. The CDR3 DNA reads as TGTGCCAGCAGTTATGGCAGGGCCAACACTGAAGCTTTCTTT.

This clone was detected once. The chain recombines TRBV11-2 with TRBJ2-1; tentative D call: TRBD1 (5 bases). Trimming took 0 bases from V and 6 from J, leaving 12 bases between them. This CDR3 has 15 residues. Germline loops: CDR1 SGHAT, CDR2 FQNNGV. The CDR3 spells CASSLDVLGVNEQFF. The DNA of the CDR3 is TGTGCCAGCAGCTTAGATGTCCTAGGGGTCAATGAGCAGTTCTTC. Full variable domain (missing parts from reference TRBV11-2 and TRBJ2-1): EAGVAQSPRYKIIEKRQSVAFWCNPISGHATLYWYQQILGQGPKLLIQFQNNGVVDDSQLPKDRFSAERLKGVDSTLKIQPAKLEDSAVYLCASSLDVLGVNEQFFGPGTRLTVL.